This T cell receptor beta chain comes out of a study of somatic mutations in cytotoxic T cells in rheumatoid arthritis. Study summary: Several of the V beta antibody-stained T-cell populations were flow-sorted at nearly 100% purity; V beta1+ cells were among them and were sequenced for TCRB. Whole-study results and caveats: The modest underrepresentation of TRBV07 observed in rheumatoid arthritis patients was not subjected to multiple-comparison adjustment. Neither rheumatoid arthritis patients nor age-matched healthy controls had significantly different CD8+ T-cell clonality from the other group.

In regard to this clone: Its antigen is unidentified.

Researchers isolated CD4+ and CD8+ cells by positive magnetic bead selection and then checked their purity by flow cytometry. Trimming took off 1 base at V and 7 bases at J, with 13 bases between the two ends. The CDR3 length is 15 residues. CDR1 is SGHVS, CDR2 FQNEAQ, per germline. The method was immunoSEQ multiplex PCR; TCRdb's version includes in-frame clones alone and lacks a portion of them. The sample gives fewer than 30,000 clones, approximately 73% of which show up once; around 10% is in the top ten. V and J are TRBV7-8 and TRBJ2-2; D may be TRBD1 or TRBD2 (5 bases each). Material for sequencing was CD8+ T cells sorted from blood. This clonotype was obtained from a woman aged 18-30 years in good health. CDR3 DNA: TGTGCCAGCAGCTTAGATCCAGGGAGTGGCGGGGAGCTGTTTTTT. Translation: CASSLDPGSGGELFF.